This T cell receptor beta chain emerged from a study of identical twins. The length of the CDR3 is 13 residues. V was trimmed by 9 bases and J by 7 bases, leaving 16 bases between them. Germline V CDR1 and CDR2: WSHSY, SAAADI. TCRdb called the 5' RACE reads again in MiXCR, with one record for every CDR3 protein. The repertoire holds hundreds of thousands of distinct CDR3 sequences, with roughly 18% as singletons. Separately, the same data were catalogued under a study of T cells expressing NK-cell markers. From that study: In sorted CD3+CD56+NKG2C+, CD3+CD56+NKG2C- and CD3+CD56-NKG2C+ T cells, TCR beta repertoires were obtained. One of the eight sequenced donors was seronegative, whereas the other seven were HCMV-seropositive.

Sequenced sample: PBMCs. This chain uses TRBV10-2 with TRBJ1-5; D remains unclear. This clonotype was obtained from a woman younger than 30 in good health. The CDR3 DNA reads TGCGCCAGTACCCCTTCGGTCGGCCAGCCCCAGCATTTT. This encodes CASTPSVGQPQHF.